A single sample is the source of the 14 T cell receptor beta chains below, sequenced in a study of blood T cell repertoires in COVID-19. Measured with immunoSEQ multiplex PCR; TCRdb has only the in-frame clones, and not every one. Counted here are around 130,000 clones, about 84% occurring once; the ten biggest clones make up 3.5% to 4.5%. The sample consisted of peripheral blood. These TCRs come from a man between 60 and 75 years old with acute or convalescent COVID-19.

The rearrangement links TRBV7-8 to TRBJ2-3, with a possible D match to TRBD2 (6 bases). Germline V gives CDR1 SGHVS, CDR2 FQNEAQ. Trimming cost V 8 bases and J 5 bases, with 20 bases left between them. The CDR3 has 15 amino acids. The CDR3: CASGARTTRRDTQYF. DNA for the CDR3: TGTGCCAGCGGGGCCCGGACTACGAGAAGAGATACGCAGTATTTT. Full variable domain (missing parts from reference TRBV7-8 and TRBJ2-3): GAGVSQSPRYKVAKRGQDVALRCDPISGHVSLFWYQQALGQGPEFLTYFQNEAQLDKSGLPSDRFFAERPEGSVSTLKIQRTQQEDSAVYLCASGARTTRRDTQYFGPGTRLTVL.

V gene TRBV12-3 or TRBV12-4 combines with J gene TRBJ1-2; 7 bases map to TRBD1. J gave up 2 bases and V 5 bases, and 2 bases lay outside the gene matches. The CDR3 runs to 13 residues. CDR3 coding DNA: TGTGCCAGCAGTCAGGGGGTCAACTATGGCTACACCTTC. Residues: CASSQGVNYGYTF.

The rearrangement links TRBV5-1 to TRBJ2-1; the D gene is possibly TRBD1 (6 bases). V was clipped by 1 base and J by 0 bases, with 8 bases between them. This CDR3 comprises 15 residues. Germline lookup yields CDR1 SGHRS and CDR2 YFSETQ. The CDR3 DNA follows: TGCGCCAGCAGCTTGTTGGACAGCTCCTACAATGAGCAGTTCTTC. It translates to CASSLLDSSYNEQFF.

CDR3 DNA: TGCGCCAGCAGCTTACAGGGTGAGATCACAGATACGCAGTATTTT. This codes for CASSLQGEITDTQYF. This chain connects TRBV5-1 to TRBJ2-3, with D possibly matching TRBD1 (6 bases). Germline V CDR1 and CDR2: SGHRS, YFSETQ. The CDR3 has 15 amino acids. V gave up 2 bases and J gave up 2 bases, with 12 bases separating them.

V is TRBV6-5 and J is TRBJ2-7; 9 bases are shared with TRBD1. The length of the CDR3 is 14 residues. CDR1 and CDR2 (germline): MNHEY, SVGAGI. V was pared by 1 base and J by 5 bases, with 3 bases of the junction left unmatched. The CDR3 is CASSYLTGGDEQYF. The CDR3 DNA reads TGTGCCAGCAGTTACTTGACAGGGGGGGACGAGCAGTACTTC.

This clone has just a few counts. The chain joins TRBV14 to TRBJ2-7; the D is unclear. Germline lookup yields CDR1 SGHDN and CDR2 FVKESK. Trimming took 0 bases from V and 2 from J, leaving 11 bases between them. CDR3 size: 15 residues. CDR3 residues: CASSQDEALPYEQYF. The CDR3 region has the DNA TGTGCCAGCAGCCAAGACGAAGCACTCCCCTACGAGCAGTACTTC.

The chain joins TRBV5-6 to TRBJ1-2; TRBD1 might be the D (5 bases). V gave up 4 bases and J gave up 4 bases, with 11 bases separating them. Germline CDR1 reads SGHDT; CDR2 reads YYEEEE. This CDR3 is 13 amino acids long. The CDR3 reads CASSETVGYGYTF. The CDR3 DNA reads TGTGCCAGCAGCGAGACAGTTGGCTATGGCTACACCTTC. The full variable domain, completed using reference TRBV5-6 and TRBJ1-2, is DAGVTQSPTHLIKTRGQQVTLRCSPKSGHDTVSWYQQALGQGPQFIFQYYEEEERQRGNFPDRFSGHQFPNYSSELNVNALLLGDSALYLCASSETVGYGYTFGSGTRLTVV.

V gene TRBV27 combines with J gene TRBJ2-2, with TRBD1 identical over 10 bases. Losses at the gene ends were 8 bases for V and 9 bases for J; bases not matched to a gene: 6. Germline CDR1 reads MNHEY; CDR2 reads SMNVEV (reference sequence). The CDR3 loop spans 13 amino acids. This CDR3 is CASAGQGERELFF. The CDR3 nucleotides are TGTGCCAGCGCTGGACAGGGGGAACGGGAGCTGTTTTTT.

This clone was seen just once. The chain couples TRBV28 to TRBJ1-4, with 8 bases aligning to TRBD1. V trimming: 4 bases; J trimming: 7 bases; junction bases outside the gene matches: 5. Germline V lookup: CDR1 MDHEN, CDR2 SYDVKM. This CDR3 has 14 residues. CDR3 in amino acids: CASSSPDRAEKLFF. The CDR3 DNA reads TGTGCCAGCAGTTCCCCGGACAGGGCTGAAAAACTGTTTTTT.

This chain joins TRBV6-5 and TRBJ2-6; TRBD1 is a possible D gene (5 bases). The germline V gene has CDR1 MNHEY and CDR2 SVGAGI. With 6 bases removed from V and 0 bases from J, the gap between germline ends came to 9 bases. The CDR3 has 15 amino acids. The CDR3 region has the DNA TGTGCCAGCAGCCCCAGGGCCTCTGGGGCCAACGTCCTGACTTTC. Translated: CASSPRASGANVLTF.

The chain links TRBV19 to TRBJ1-1; perhaps TRBD1 as D (6 bases). V gave up 7 bases and J gave up 2 bases, with 14 bases separating them. The CDR3 loop spans 14 amino acids. Germline CDR1 LNHDA, CDR2 SQIVND (reference sequence). The CDR3 loop is CASNPRQDNTEAFF. CDR3 bases: TGTGCCAGTAACCCCCGACAGGATAACACTGAAGCTTTCTTT.

The V and J genes are TRBV9 and TRBJ2-1; a weak D match, TRBD2 (5 bases). Germline V gene data show CDR1 as SGDLS and CDR2 as YYNGEE. V was clipped by 4 bases and J by 6 bases, with 11 bases between them. The CDR3 totals 13 residues. The CDR3 region is CASSPDWGNEQFF. CDR3 DNA: TGTGCCAGCAGCCCGGACTGGGGCAATGAGCAGTTCTTC.

This clone was observed once. The chain recombines TRBV7-2 with TRBJ1-6, with TRBD1 matching over 9 bases. The V and J ends lost 2 bases and 10 bases, in that order; junction bases with no gene match: 3. CDR3 size: 14 residues. Germline lookup yields CDR1 SGHTA and CDR2 FQGNSA. CDR3: CASSLKGQGSPLHF. The CDR3 bases are TGTGCCAGCAGCTTAAAGGGACAGGGCTCACCCCTCCACTTT.

This clone was counted between two and nine times. This sequence joins TRBV7-9 and TRBJ2-7, with 8 positions matching TRBD2. The CDR3 is made up of 17 amino acids. Losses at the gene ends were 5 bases for V and 2 bases for J; bases not matched to a gene: 14. The germline V gene has CDR1 SEHNR and CDR2 FQNEAQ (reference sequence). The CDR3 sequence is CASSPPYTSGPTYEQYF. CDR3 DNA: TGTGCCAGCAGCCCTCCTTACACTAGCGGCCCTACCTACGAGCAGTACTTC.